The clone carrying this T cell receptor (beta chain) was recorded at least ten times. The antigen is not known. The data derive from a study of neurological immune-mediated disorders. Study-wide findings and caveats: Patients with HTLV-1-associated myelopathy showed the most TCR clonal expansion. Those with multiple sclerosis showed the least, falling below healthy controls. As far as clinical or MRI features were concerned, none was associated with the multiple sclerosis repertoire cluster.

Germline V CDR1 and CDR2: MNHEY, SMNVEV (reference sequence). This CDR3 has 14 amino acids. V gave up 2 bases and J gave up 2 bases; unmatched junction bases: 2. One entry per CDR3 protein, called by TCRdb with MiXCR from the 5' RACE reads. The data hold 75,000 to 80,000 distinct CDR3 sequences, with just over 5% observed a single time. Specimen: PBMCs. This chain joins TRBV27 and TRBJ2-7, with TRBD1 matching over 8 bases. The clonotype originates from a woman aged 25 to 39 with multiple sclerosis. The CDR3, as DNA: TGTGCCAGCAGTTTAGGGGACAGGACCTACGAGCAGTACTTC. As protein: CASSLGDRTYEQYF.